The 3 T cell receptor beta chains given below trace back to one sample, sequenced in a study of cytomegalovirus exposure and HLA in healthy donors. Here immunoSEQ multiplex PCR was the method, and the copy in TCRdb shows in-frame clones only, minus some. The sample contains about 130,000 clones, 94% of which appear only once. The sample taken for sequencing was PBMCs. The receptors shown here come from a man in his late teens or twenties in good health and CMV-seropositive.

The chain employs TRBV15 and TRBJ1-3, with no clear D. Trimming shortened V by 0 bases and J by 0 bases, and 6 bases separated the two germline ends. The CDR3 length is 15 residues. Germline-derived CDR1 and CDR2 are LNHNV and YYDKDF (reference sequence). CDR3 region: CATSRDRNSGNTIYF. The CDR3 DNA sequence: TGTGCCACCAGCAGAGACAGAAACTCTGGAAACACCATATATTTT.

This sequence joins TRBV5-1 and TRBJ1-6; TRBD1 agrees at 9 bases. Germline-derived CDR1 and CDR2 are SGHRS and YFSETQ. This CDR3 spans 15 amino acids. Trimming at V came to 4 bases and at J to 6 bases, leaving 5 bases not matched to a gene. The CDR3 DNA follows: TGCGCCAGCAGCCTCCAGACAGGGGGTAATTCACCCCTCCACTTT. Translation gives CASSLQTGGNSPLHF.

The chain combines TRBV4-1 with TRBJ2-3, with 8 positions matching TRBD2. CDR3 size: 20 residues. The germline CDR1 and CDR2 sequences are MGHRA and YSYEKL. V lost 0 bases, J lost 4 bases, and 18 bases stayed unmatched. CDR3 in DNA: TGCGCCAGCAGCCAAGATTATGTGGGGAGAGCGGGAGCGGGTCCAGATACGCAGTATTTT. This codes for CASSQDYVGRAGAGPDTQYF.